The clone carrying this TCR beta chain was seen a handful of times. Antigen unknown. The data were obtained in a study of identical twins. Study-level points and caveats: Twins' excess sharing was less marked for out-of-frame beta sequences. Cord blood's abundant beta clonotypes had fewer insertions, unlike memory repertoires. Zero-insertion analyses could be partly confounded by invariant MAIT and iNKT cells.

A template switching step contributed a universal primer site, while unique molecular identifiers were present in the cDNA. TCRdb passed the 5' RACE reads through MiXCR, listing each CDR3 protein once. Of a few hundred thousand distinct CDR3 sequences in the sample, 12% to 15% were seen once. Per germline, CDR1 SGHKS and CDR2 YYEKEE (reference sequence). V lost 0 bases, J lost 0 bases, and 9 bases lay in between. CDR3 length: 15 amino acids. The same sample was also studied in work on yellow fever vaccine responses in identical twins.

This rearrangement joins TRBV5-5 to TRBJ1-1; D is uncertain. The sample consisted of CD4+ T cells sorted from blood. The source of this sequence is a woman between 18 and 29 years old in good health. CDR3 region: CASSLGATLNTEAFF. In nucleotides, the CDR3 is TGTGCCAGCAGCTTGGGGGCGACACTGAACACTGAAGCTTTCTTT.